This is a list of T cell receptor beta chains from one sample in a study of cytomegalovirus exposure and HLA in healthy donors. Sequenced by immunoSEQ multiplex PCR; TCRdb stores in-frame clones only, minus some. The sample lists about 180,000 clones; 77% were seen once. Sequencing input: PBMCs. The receptors here all came from a woman aged 55-70 years in good health and CMV-seropositive. The CDR3 runs from the conserved cysteine through the conserved F or W. Fields, in order: J gene, V gene, D gene, clone size, CDR3 length, CDR3 DNA, CDR3 protein. A D gene is named only where the DNA matches it firmly. Clone size appears in some rows only: once, few, many, or a class for an expanded clone.

j_gene: TRBJ1-2; v_gene: TRBV27; d_gene: TRBD1; abundance: once; len: 13; CDR3nt: TGTGCCAGCAGTTTCGACAGGGTACGAGGCTACACCTTC; CDR3aa: CASSFDRVRGYTF
j_gene: TRBJ1-2; v_gene: TRBV29-1; d_gene: -; abundance: few; len: 12; CDR3nt: TGCAGCGTTGAAGGACAGGTCTATGGCTACACCTTC; CDR3aa: CSVEGQVYGYTF
j_gene: TRBJ2-2; v_gene: TRBV19; d_gene: -; abundance: -; len: 14; CDR3nt: TGTGCCAGTAGTATCAACGCCGGGGCCGGGGAGCTGTTTTTT; CDR3aa: CASSINAGAGELFF
j_gene: TRBJ1-2; v_gene: TRBV6-1; d_gene: -; abundance: -; len: 13; CDR3nt: TGTGCCAGCAGAACAGCAGACCTCTATGGCTACACCTTC; CDR3aa: CASRTADLYGYTF
j_gene: TRBJ2-3; v_gene: TRBV7-3; d_gene: -; abundance: -; len: 15; CDR3nt: TGTGCCAGCAGTCTCTCTAGTGACGGGACAGATACGCAGTATTTT; CDR3aa: CASSLSSDGTDTQYF
j_gene: TRBJ1-1; v_gene: TRBV6-5; d_gene: -; abundance: -; len: 13; CDR3nt: TGTGCCAGCAGCCTGGGGGGGGCCGGTGAAGCTTTCTTT; CDR3aa: CASSLGGAGEAFF
j_gene: TRBJ1-4; v_gene: TRBV19; d_gene: -; abundance: -; len: 15; CDR3nt: TGTGCCAGTAGTGACAGAGCCGCAACTAATGAAAAACTGTTTTTT; CDR3aa: CASSDRAATNEKLFF
j_gene: TRBJ2-7; v_gene: TRBV28; d_gene: -; abundance: -; len: 15; CDR3nt: TGTGCCAGTATATCACAGGGACCTACTGCCTACGAGCAGTACTTC; CDR3aa: CASISQGPTAYEQYF
j_gene: TRBJ2-1; v_gene: TRBV7-9; d_gene: TRBD2; abundance: -; len: 17; CDR3nt: TGTGCCAGCAGCGGATTCACGGGACTAGCGGGAGAGGATGAGCAGTTCTTC; CDR3aa: CASSGFTGLAGEDEQFF
j_gene: TRBJ1-1; v_gene: TRBV27; d_gene: -; abundance: -; len: 14; CDR3nt: TGTGCCAGCAGTTTAAGTAGATTCTACACTGAAGCTTTCTTT; CDR3aa: CASSLSRFYTEAFF
j_gene: TRBJ2-2; v_gene: TRBV9; d_gene: -; abundance: -; len: 18; CDR3nt: TGTGCCAGCACCGACCCAAGGGGGGGCACTACGAACACCGGGGAGCTGTTTTTT; CDR3aa: CASTDPRGGTTNTGELFF
j_gene: TRBJ1-4; v_gene: TRBV7-2; d_gene: -; abundance: -; len: 15; CDR3nt: TGTGCCAGCAGCTTACTGCAGGGGAATAATGAAAAACTGTTTTTT; CDR3aa: CASSLLQGNNEKLFF
j_gene: TRBJ2-5; v_gene: TRBV5-1; d_gene: TRBD1; abundance: -; len: 16; CDR3nt: TGCGCCAGCAGCCCCCTCACCGGGACAGGGGTGGAGACCCAGTACTTC; CDR3aa: CASSPLTGTGVETQYF
j_gene: TRBJ2-7; v_gene: TRBV30; d_gene: -; abundance: -; len: 15; CDR3nt: TGTGCCTGGAGTGTACAGGGCAGTAGCTCCTACGAGCAGTACTTC; CDR3aa: CAWSVQGSSSYEQYF
j_gene: TRBJ2-2; v_gene: TRBV15; d_gene: -; abundance: -; len: 14; CDR3nt: TGTGCCACCAGCAGGGAGACTAACACCGGGGAGCTGTTTTTT; CDR3aa: CATSRETNTGELFF
j_gene: TRBJ2-7; v_gene: TRBV14; d_gene: -; abundance: -; len: 13; CDR3nt: TGTGCCAGCAGCCTGTTAGACAGTTACGAGCAGTACTTC; CDR3aa: CASSLLDSYEQYF
j_gene: TRBJ1-2; v_gene: TRBV6-5; d_gene: TRBD1; abundance: -; len: 15; CDR3nt: TGTGCCAGCAGTTACTCCAGGACAGGGGAGGGAGGCTACACCTTC; CDR3aa: CASSYSRTGEGGYTF
j_gene: TRBJ2-1; v_gene: TRBV7-3; d_gene: -; abundance: -; len: 12; CDR3nt: TGTGCCAGCAGCTATGGCCACAATGAGCAGTTCTTC; CDR3aa: CASSYGHNEQFF
j_gene: TRBJ2-5; v_gene: TRBV5-4; d_gene: -; abundance: -; len: 12; CDR3nt: TGTGCCAGCAGCTTGGTCGGAGAGACCCAGTACTTC; CDR3aa: CASSLVGETQYF
j_gene: TRBJ1-5; v_gene: TRBV7-9; d_gene: -; abundance: -; len: 13; CDR3nt: TGTGCCAGCAGCTTCACCGGGGATCAGCCCCAGCATTTT; CDR3aa: CASSFTGDQPQHF
j_gene: TRBJ1-5; v_gene: TRBV5-6; d_gene: -; abundance: -; len: 14; CDR3nt: TGTGCCAGCAGCTTGGTAGGAGGCAATCAGCCCCAGCATTTT; CDR3aa: CASSLVGGNQPQHF
j_gene: TRBJ2-1; v_gene: TRBV14; d_gene: TRBD1; abundance: once; len: 17; CDR3nt: TGTGCCAGCAGCCCAGTTTGGAAGGGGACAGGATACAATGAGCAGTTCTTC; CDR3aa: CASSPVWKGTGYNEQFF
j_gene: TRBJ1-2; v_gene: TRBV7-2; d_gene: TRBD1; abundance: -; len: 15; CDR3nt: TGTGCCAGCAGCTCCCCGTCACAGGGGGCAGGTGGCTACACCTTC; CDR3aa: CASSSPSQGAGGYTF
j_gene: TRBJ2-1; v_gene: TRBV2; d_gene: TRBD1; abundance: few; len: 14; CDR3nt: TGTGCCAGCAGTGAAGTACAGGGGTGGAGTGAGCAGTTCTTC; CDR3aa: CASSEVQGWSEQFF
j_gene: TRBJ1-6; v_gene: TRBV6-1; d_gene: TRBD1; abundance: -; len: 13; CDR3nt: TGTGCCAGCAGTGGGGACAGCCATTCACCCCTCCACTTT; CDR3aa: CASSGDSHSPLHF
j_gene: TRBJ2-1; v_gene: TRBV5-1; d_gene: TRBD1; abundance: -; len: 15; CDR3nt: TGCGCCAGCACCCGTAGGGGGACAGGTGGCAATGAGCAGTTCTTC; CDR3aa: CASTRRGTGGNEQFF
j_gene: TRBJ2-7; v_gene: TRBV28; d_gene: TRBD2; abundance: -; len: 18; CDR3nt: TGTGCCAGCAGTTTCACCTGGGGGGGAGAGTGGACGTCCTACGAGCAGTACTTC; CDR3aa: CASSFTWGGEWTSYEQYF
j_gene: TRBJ1-5; v_gene: TRBV28; d_gene: TRBD1; abundance: -; len: 14; CDR3nt: TGTGCCAGCAGTTTATGGGACAGGGACCAGCCCCAGCATTTT; CDR3aa: CASSLWDRDQPQHF
j_gene: TRBJ2-2; v_gene: TRBV19; d_gene: TRBD2; abundance: -; len: 14; CDR3nt: TGTGCCAGTAGGGGACTAGCGGAAACCGGGGAGCTGTTTTTT; CDR3aa: CASRGLAETGELFF
j_gene: TRBJ2-3; v_gene: TRBV4-1; d_gene: TRBD2; abundance: -; len: 13; CDR3nt: TGCGCCAGCAGCCAAAGCGGGGGCGGTACGCAGTATTTT; CDR3aa: CASSQSGGGTQYF
j_gene: TRBJ1-5; v_gene: TRBV7-9; d_gene: -; abundance: -; len: 14; CDR3nt: TGTGCCAGCAGCTTAGAACCAGACAATCAGCCCCAGCATTTT; CDR3aa: CASSLEPDNQPQHF
j_gene: TRBJ2-7; v_gene: TRBV23-1; d_gene: -; abundance: -; len: 16; CDR3nt: TGCGCCAGCAGTCAAACCGGGATAAAGCTGGACTACGAGCAGTACTTC; CDR3aa: CASSQTGIKLDYEQYF